Shown below are 20 T cell receptor beta chains from a single sample sequenced in a study of cytomegalovirus exposure and HLA in healthy donors. PCR involved 60 Vbeta and 13 Jbeta primers. Sequencing used immunoSEQ multiplex PCR; TCRdb keeps in-frame clones, though not all of them. The listing contains about 120,000 clones. Sequenced sample: PBMCs. The receptors here all came from a man younger than 35 in good health and CMV-seronegative.

Here the CDR3 DNA reads TGTGCCAGCAGCCAAGTCCAGGGACAGGGGGCAAATACGCAGTATTTT. It translates to CASSQVQGQGANTQYF. The V call is TRBV14, the J call TRBJ2-3, with TRBD1 identical over 12 bases. With 1 base clipped from V and 7 bases from J, the junction kept 6 bases outside the gene matches. In germline, CDR1 is SGHDN, CDR2 FVKESK. The CDR3 is 16 amino acids.

V is TRBV6-1 and J is TRBJ1-2; possibly TRBD1 for D (5 bases). V lost 6 bases, J lost 3 bases, and 14 bases lay in between. The CDR3 contains 14 residues. Germline V gene lookup returns CDR1 MNHNS and CDR2 SASEGT. The CDR3 bases are TGTGCCAGCAGCCGGCAGGGTGTGGACTATGGCTACACCTTC. Its translation is CASSRQGVDYGYTF.

The chain is built from TRBV5-1 and TRBJ2-2; a possible D gene is TRBD2 (6 bases). Germline-derived CDR1 and CDR2 are SGHRS and YFSETQ. The CDR3 totals 16 residues. V dropped 0 bases and J dropped 0 bases, with 9 bases sitting between them. Here the CDR3 reads CASSLEGGANTGELFF. The DNA of the CDR3 is TGCGCCAGCAGCTTGGAGGGAGGAGCGAACACCGGGGAGCTGTTTTTT.

The chain recombines TRBV15 with TRBJ1-2, with D perhaps matching TRBD1 (5 bases). The CDR3 is made up of 13 amino acids. CDR1 is LNHNV and CDR2 is YYDKDF in the germline V gene (reference sequence). The V end lost 6 bases, the J end lost 8 bases, and 16 bases lay between the germline ends. CDR3 coding DNA: TGTGCCACCAGTACAGGCAGGCGGGAAGGCTACACCTTC. It specifies CATSTGRREGYTF.

As DNA, the CDR3 is TGTGCCAGTAGTCGTCCCGGGACAGGTGACTCTGGAAACACCATATATTTT. Its translation: CASSRPGTGDSGNTIYF. The chain joins TRBV19 to TRBJ1-3, with TRBD1 matching 8 bases. Trimming removed 5 bases from V and 0 bases from J; junction bases left unmatched: 9. Germline CDR1 is LNHDA and CDR2 is SQIVND (reference sequence). CDR3 length: 17 amino acids.

V gene TRBV27 combines with J gene TRBJ1-6, with D tentatively TRBD1 (5 bases). Germline CDR1 is MNHEY and CDR2 is SMNVEV (reference sequence). The CDR3 loop spans 13 amino acids. Between the trimmed V and J ends, which lost 8 bases and 4 bases, there was a span of 9 bases. CDR3 region: CASQGDYNSPLHF. The CDR3 nucleotides are TGTGCCAGCCAAGGGGATTATAATTCACCCCTCCACTTT.

The rearrangement links TRBV11-2 to TRBJ2-7, with TRBD2 matching over 9 bases. Germline V gives CDR1 SGHAT, CDR2 FQNNGV. V trimming: 2 bases; J trimming: 6 bases; junction bases outside the gene matches: 5. The CDR3 is 14 residues long. In nucleotides, the CDR3 is TGTGCCAGCAGCTTAAGGCTAGCGGGATCCGAGCAGTACTTC. As protein: CASSLRLAGSEQYF.

The chain couples TRBV15 to TRBJ1-1; no clear D gene. From germline, CDR1 is LNHNV and CDR2 YYDKDF (reference sequence). V dropped 2 bases and J dropped 4 bases, with 8 bases sitting between them. This CDR3 is 13 amino acids long. CDR3 DNA sequence: TGTGCCACCAGCAGACGGGTCTCCACTGAAGCTTTCTTT. Protein: CATSRRVSTEAFF.

The chain is built from TRBV5-4 and TRBJ1-1; D possibly corresponds to TRBD1 (6 bases). Germline CDR1 is SGHNT and CDR2 is YYREEE (reference sequence). The V gene lost 2 bases and the J gene lost 1 base, with 12 bases spanning the gap. The CDR3 contains 15 residues. DNA for the CDR3: TGTGCCAGCAGCTTTTACAGGGATTGGAACACTGAAGCTTTCTTT. This gives the protein CASSFYRDWNTEAFF.

CDR3 loop: CASTSGLFGGARGEAFF. In DNA form, the CDR3 reads TGTGCCAGCACCTCGGGGTTGTTCGGGGGGGCGCGTGGTGAAGCTTTCTTT. The gene calls are TRBV2 and TRBJ1-1; perhaps TRBD1 as D (6 bases). CDR1 and CDR2 from the germline V gene are SNHLY and FYNNEI. The CDR3 is 17 residues long. Trimming took off 7 bases at V and 7 bases at J, with 28 bases between the two ends.

The chain links TRBV19 to TRBJ1-1, with a tentative D call TRBD1 (6 bases). Trimming cost V 4 bases and J 3 bases, with 15 bases left between them. Germline loops: CDR1 LNHDA, CDR2 SQIVND (reference sequence). CDR3 length equals 15 residues. CDR3 amino acids: CASSKDSGRHTEAFF. CDR3 nucleotides: TGTGCCAGTAGTAAGGACAGCGGACGTCACACTGAAGCTTTCTTT.

The chain links TRBV10-3 to TRBJ2-7; 9 positions match TRBD1. This CDR3 has 13 residues. CDR1 is ENHRY and CDR2 is SYGVKD in the germline V gene. Trimming at V came to 8 bases and at J to 6 bases, leaving 8 bases not matched to a gene. CDR3 nucleotides: TGTGCCATCGGCACCGGGACAGGGACCGAGCAGTACTTC. Its translation: CAIGTGTGTEQYF.

V is TRBV6-6 and J is TRBJ2-1, with 14 bases matching TRBD2. This CDR3 has 16 residues. J lost 8 bases, V lost 6 bases, and 9 bases had no gene match. Germline V gene data show CDR1 as MNHNY and CDR2 as SVGAGI (reference sequence). The CDR3 is CASRTSGTSGSYEQFF. The CDR3 DNA follows: TGTGCCAGCAGAACATCGGGGACTAGCGGGAGCTATGAGCAGTTCTTC.

The CDR3 DNA is TGCGCCAGCAGCTTGGATCTTAGCGGGGTAGGCTACGAGCAGTACTTC. Its translation: CASSLDLSGVGYEQYF. The gene calls are TRBV5-1 and TRBJ2-7; 8 bases are a match to TRBD2. The V gene's germline CDR1 is SGHRS and CDR2 YFSETQ. The CDR3 totals 16 residues. The junction had 8 bases not matched to a gene; V was cut back by 0 bases and J by 3 bases.

V gene TRBV5-1 combines with J gene TRBJ1-4; D is unresolved. The V and J ends lost 4 bases and 6 bases respectively, with 16 bases between them. Germline CDR1 is SGHRS and CDR2 is YFSETQ. This CDR3 has 15 residues. As DNA, the CDR3 is TGCGCCAGCAGCACCGGATCGGGCGGGGATGAAAAACTGTTTTTT. Translation: CASSTGSGGDEKLFF.

In regard to this clone: One junction end disagrees with the germline gene, perhaps due to a read error. The gene calls are TRBV19 and TRBJ1-5; 9 bases agree with TRBD1. This CDR3 region has 13 residues. Germline CDR1 reads LNHDA; CDR2 reads SQIVND (reference sequence). CDR3 loop: CASSTGGKQPQHF. For the CDR3, the DNA is TGTGCCAGTAGCACAGGGGGCAAACAGCCCCAGCATTTT. The variable domain in full, completed from reference TRBV19 and TRBJ1-5, reads DGGITQSPKYLFRKEGQNVTLSCEQNLNHDAMYWYRQDPGQGLRLIYYSQIVNDFQKGDIAEGYSVSREKKESFPLTVTSAQKNPTAFYLCASSTGGKQPQHFGDGTRLSIL.

This chain links TRBV7-9 with TRBJ2-5; the match to TRBD1 covers 7 bases. V shed 5 bases, J shed 4 bases, and the junction held 10 bases outside the gene matches. The CDR3 loop spans 15 amino acids. Germline V lookup: CDR1 SEHNR, CDR2 FQNEAQ (reference sequence). CDR3 nucleotide sequence: TGTGCCAGCAGCCCGGGACAGTCCTCGGGAGAGACCCAGTACTTC. Translation gives CASSPGQSSGETQYF.

V gene TRBV6-6 combines with J gene TRBJ1-4, with TRBD1 matching over 8 bases. With 8 bases clipped from V and 8 bases from J, the junction kept 7 bases outside the gene matches. This CDR3 region has 13 residues. The V gene's germline CDR1 is MNHNY and CDR2 SVGAGI (reference sequence). The CDR3 DNA reads TGTGCCAGCTTGGACAGGGCGGCCGAAAAACTGTTTTTT. It yields the protein CASLDRAAEKLFF.

The CDR3 DNA sequence: TGCGCCAGCAGCTTGTTCAGGCGGTCCTCCGGGACTAGACTCTACAATGAGCAGTTCTTC. Its protein product is CASSLFRRSSGTRLYNEQFF. The rearrangement joins TRBV5-1 to TRBJ2-1, with TRBD2 identical over 8 bases. Germline V gene lookup returns CDR1 SGHRS and CDR2 YFSETQ. The CDR3 loop spans 20 amino acids. The junction had 18 bases not matched to a gene; V was cut back by 1 base and J by 3 bases.

This chain links TRBV23-1 with TRBJ2-7, with 7 nucleotides matching TRBD1. TRBV23-1 is an ORF; its function is uncertain. With 7 bases clipped from V and 4 bases from J, the junction kept 4 bases outside the gene matches. The CDR3 runs to 12 residues. The DNA of the CDR3 is TGCGCCAGCATCGACAGGGCGTACGAGCAGTACTTC. Its protein is CASIDRAYEQYF.